This TCR beta chain originates from a study of blood T cell repertoires in COVID-19. Background on the study: The United States, Italy and Spain provided the acute and convalescent COVID-19 samples. PBMCs, B-cell-depleted T cells, or T cells provided the cDNA or gDNA that made up the material.

Deletions cut 3 bases from V and 1 base from J, with 20 bases between. CDR3 length equals 17 residues. Germline values: CDR1 SGHKS, CDR2 YYEKEE (reference sequence). Per the original methods: Reference gene primer amplification yielded estimated nucleated cell counts. The table came from immunoSEQ multiplex PCR; TCRdb's copy has only in-frame clones and leaves some out. V and J calls plus clone size are reproduced from that table; the DNA served to infer D and trimming. The data hold around 500,000 clones, with roughly 88% observed a single time. The receptor's source is a human donor in a cohort sampled during active COVID-19. The V and J genes are TRBV5-5 and TRBJ2-7; perhaps TRBD2 as D (6 bases). Sequenced: peripheral blood. The CDR3 region has the DNA TGTGCCAGCAGCTCACAACCGGGGACTCAGGAATCCTACGAGCAGTACTTC. Its protein is CASSSQPGTQESYEQYF.